The T cell receptor beta chain described here comes from a study of T cell responses to AZD1222 COVID-19 vaccine. Looked up from germline, CDR1 is SGHVS and CDR2 is FNYEAQ. V gave up 2 bases and J gave up 5 bases, with 21 bases separating them. This CDR3 is 17 amino acids long. TCRdb keeps only in-frame clones here, not all; method: immunoSEQ multiplex PCR. The sample has about 100,000 clones, less than 90% seen once; the top ten hold more than 15%. This TCR derives from an adult in good health. The chain couples TRBV7-6 to TRBJ1-1; D might be TRBD1 (6 bases). The source was peripheral blood, collected on day 0 of AZD1222 vaccination. The CDR3, as DNA: TGTGCCAGCAGCTTATGGGGGGACAAGGGGTCAGGGACTGAAGCTTTCTTT. It specifies CASSLWGDKGSGTEAFF.